This T cell receptor beta chain was sequenced during a study of T cells after yellow fever vaccination. The CDR3 has 12 residues. V gave up 2 bases and J gave up 11 bases, with 10 bases separating them. General study points: Some clonotypes were seen in both the CD4 and the CD8 compartments. These made up a small share and likely arose from convergent recombination. One caveat is that FACS-sorted repertoires could contain abundant clonotypes contaminating from the bulk population. At 96% for CD4 and over 80% for CD8, most primary-vaccination clones showed up again after the booster.

This clonotype was found many times. Its antigen remains unidentified. Synthesis of TCR cDNA relied on 5'RACE template switching, which attached a universal primer site and UMIs. TCRdb reprocessed the 5' RACE reads with MiXCR, giving one entry per CDR3 protein. The sample lists hundreds of thousands of distinct CDR3 sequences; roughly an eighth were seen once. This chain links TRBV12-3 or TRBV12-4 with TRBJ1-5; D is possibly TRBD1 (6 bases). Material: PBMCs, obtained on the day of the yellow fever booster vaccination. The clonotype comes from a man aged 25 to 40 who received the YFV17D yellow fever vaccine. The CDR3 reads CASSLLQGAQHF. In DNA, the CDR3 is TGTGCCAGCAGTTTACTACAGGGCGCCCAGCATTTT.